A single sample is the source of the 6 T cell receptor beta chains below, sequenced in a study of early T cells in non-severe SARS-CoV-2 infection. TCRdb re-called the 5' RACE reads with MiXCR, one entry per CDR3 protein. The sample holds around 63,000 distinct CDR3 sequences, 13% seen once. The sequenced material came from whole blood. The receptor source for this set is an adult who was a healthcare worker with PCR-confirmed SARS-CoV-2 infection or an uninfected control (not recorded which).

This clonotype has more than one count but fewer than ten. The CDR3 bases are TGTGCCAGCAGCCAGGACAGAAACAATCAGCCCCAGCATTTT. Encoded protein: CASSQDRNNQPQHF. This sequence joins TRBV11-2 and TRBJ1-5; D is possibly TRBD1 (6 bases). This CDR3 comprises 14 residues. From germline, CDR1 is SGHAT and CDR2 FQNNGV. Trimming removed 5 bases at V and 3 bases at J, with 11 bases between.

This clonotype occurred a few times. This rearrangement joins TRBV3-1 to TRBJ1-1; no clear D. The CDR3 has 14 amino acids. From germline, CDR1 is LGHDT and CDR2 YNNKEL (reference sequence). V was cut by 4 bases and J by 4 bases, with 13 bases left in between. The CDR3 spells CASSPPGGGTEAFF. The CDR3 DNA follows: TGTGCCAGCAGCCCCCCGGGAGGTGGCACTGAAGCTTTCTTT.

This clonotype was picked up a small number of times. The chain carries TRBV6-1 and TRBJ2-7; 7 nucleotides agree with TRBD1. After removal of 2 bases from V and 0 bases from J, the junction contained 7 bases not matched to a gene. The CDR3 runs to 16 residues. The germline gives CDR1 MNHNS, CDR2 SASEGT. The CDR3 loop is CASSEMGTVSSYEQYF. CDR3 sequence (DNA): TGTGCCAGCAGTGAAATGGGGACAGTGAGCTCCTACGAGCAGTACTTC.

This clonotype was counted between two and nine times. The DNA for the CDR3 is TGCAGCGTCACACAGGGGGCTGACTATGGCTACACCTTC. It encodes CSVTQGADYGYTF. The chain uses TRBV29-1 and TRBJ1-2; TRBD1 matches 9 bases. The length of the CDR3 is 13 residues. V was pared by 6 bases and J by 3 bases, with 5 bases of the junction left unmatched. CDR1 is SQVTM, CDR2 ANQGSEA, per germline. Combining the CDR3 with reference TRBV29-1 and TRBJ1-2 gives the whole variable domain SAVISQKPSRDICQRGTSLTIQCQVDSQVTMMFWYRQQPGQSLTLIATANQGSEATYESGFVIDKFPISRPNLTFSTLTVSNMSPEDSSIYLCSVTQGADYGYTFGSGTRLTVV.

By share, this clonotype ranks as medium-sized (0.01 to 0.1%). The CDR3 DNA reads as TGTGCCAGCAGCTTAGGGGGTGCGACTTATCAGACCCAGTACTTC. This encodes CASSLGGATYQTQYF. This rearrangement joins TRBV7-6 to TRBJ2-5; unclear D gene. The CDR3 totals 15 residues. Germline V gene sequence: CDR1 SGHVS, CDR2 FNYEAQ. The V end lost 1 base, the J end lost 6 bases, and 15 bases lay between the germline ends.

This rearrangement joins TRBV6-2 or TRBV6-3 to TRBJ2-5; 7 nucleotides align to TRBD2. CDR1 and CDR2 (germline): MNHEY, SVGEGT. V shed 6 bases and J 5 bases; nucleotides not matched to a gene: 9. The CDR3 spans 14 residues. CDR3 region: CASSPGLVAETQYF. The CDR3 nucleotides read TGTGCCAGCAGCCCAGGACTAGTGGCGGAGACCCAGTACTTC.